These T cell receptor beta chains were read from a single sample in a study of T-cell reconstitution after alpha-beta-depleted transplantation in children. TCRdb reprocessed the PCR reads with MiXCR, giving one entry per CDR3 protein. The table shows some 120,000 distinct CDR3 sequences, with 10% occurring only once. Sequences were derived from PBMCs, sampled before TCRalphabeta/CD19-depleted stem cell transplant. These receptors were taken from a boy under 10 years old with acute lymphoblastic leukemia, due to receive a stem cell transplant. Each CDR3 is given without its conserved first and last residue. A D gene is named only where the DNA matches it firmly.

D gene	V gene	J gene	CDR3 protein
NA	TRBV5-1	TRBJ2-1	ASSLAGEAHNEQF
TRBD2	TRBV6-1	TRBJ2-3	ASSAGLAKNTDTQY
NA	TRBV6-5	TRBJ1-1	ASSYSLTRRNTEAF
TRBD2	TRBV5-6	TRBJ2-5	ASSLVLAGGQETQY
NA	TRBV5-8	TRBJ2-3	ASSFPGRVMY
NA	TRBV5-1	TRBJ1-1	ASSQDIVNTEAF
NA	TRBV5-8	TRBJ2-5	ASSPETRETQY
TRBD2	TRBV9	TRBJ2-5	ASSVSGTSHQTQY
NA	TRBV5-1	TRBJ1-2	ASSLVGNYGYT
NA	TRBV6-1	TRBJ1-2	ASSETHRSGGYT
TRBD2	TRBV27	TRBJ2-4	ASRGTSENIQY
TRBD2	TRBV2	TRBJ2-2	ASSETFVGLAGIGELF
TRBD2	TRBV12-3/TRBV12-4	TRBJ2-7	ASSPSGSPYEQY
TRBD1	TRBV6-2/TRBV6-3	TRBJ2-7	ASRPMDRVYEQY
NA	TRBV5-1	TRBJ2-3	ASSLAWNTDTQY
NA	TRBV9	TRBJ2-2	ASSPGTGELF
TRBD2	TRBV5-1	TRBJ2-1	ASSWRTSGRDEQF
NA	TRBV5-1	TRBJ2-6	ASSLDNANVLT
NA	TRBV12-3/TRBV12-4	TRBJ1-5	ASSFRNQPQH
TRBD2	TRBV5-1	TRBJ2-5	ASSWGGAETQY
NA	TRBV7-3	TRBJ2-3	ASSLKAHQDTQY
NA	TRBV12-3/TRBV12-4	TRBJ2-5	ASSLEGGWETQY
TRBD1	TRBV20-1	TRBJ2-7	SAQTGGAFYEQY
NA	TRBV12-3/TRBV12-4	TRBJ1-1	ASSLGGGRRDTEAF
NA	TRBV3-1	TRBJ1-1	ASSISSWAEAF
NA	TRBV14	TRBJ2-5	ASSPQDSLVQY
NA	TRBV20-1	TRBJ1-1	SALKPGHSPF
NA	TRBV20-1	TRBJ1-4	SAEGAANEKLF